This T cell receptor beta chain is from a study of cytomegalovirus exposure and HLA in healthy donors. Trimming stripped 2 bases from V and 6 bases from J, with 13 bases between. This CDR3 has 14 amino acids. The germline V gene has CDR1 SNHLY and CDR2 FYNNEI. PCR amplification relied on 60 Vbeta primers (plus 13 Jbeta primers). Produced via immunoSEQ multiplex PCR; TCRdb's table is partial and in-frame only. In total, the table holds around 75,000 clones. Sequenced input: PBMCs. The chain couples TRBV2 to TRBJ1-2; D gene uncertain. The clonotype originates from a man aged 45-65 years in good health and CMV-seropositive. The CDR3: CASSEREFGNGYTF. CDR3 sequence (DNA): TGTGCCAGCAGTGAAAGGGAGTTCGGCAATGGCTACACCTTC.